This is a list of T cell receptor beta chains from one sample in a study of CD4 T cells in relation to SARS-CoV-2 and coronaviruses. These receptors are not linked to any known antigen. Sequenced by immunoSEQ multiplex PCR; TCRdb stores in-frame clones only, minus some. The sample yields nearly 20,000 clones, about 81% seen once. Sequenced sample: CD4+ T cells from PBMCs, cultured in vitro. The receptors were sampled from a human donor in good health. CDR3s include the opening cysteine and the closing phenylalanine or tryptophan. A D gene is named only where the DNA matches it firmly. For some rows the clone size is stated as once, few or many, or as a class when expanded; others skip it.

j_call clone_size d_call v_call cdr3_nt cdr3_aa
TRBJ2-1 few NA TRBV12-5 TGTGCTAGTGGTTTGGGAAGGGACACAGCATCCTACAATGAGCAGTTCTTC CASGLGRDTASYNEQFF
TRBJ1-1 NA TRBD1 TRBV10-3 TGTGCCATCAGCCACCAACCGACAGGGCCCACTGAAGCTTTCTTT CAISHQPTGPTEAFF
TRBJ1-4 NA NA TRBV19 TGTGCCAGTAGCCCCGGGCTTGAAAAACTGTTTTTT CASSPGLEKLFF
TRBJ1-5 NA NA TRBV7-8 TGTGCCAGCAGCACCCAAGGGCCCGTCAATCAGCCCCAGCATTTT CASSTQGPVNQPQHF
TRBJ2-5 NA NA TRBV27 TGTGCCAGCAGTCCCAGGACCCTAGATTGGGAGGAGACCCAGTACTTC CASSPRTLDWEETQYF
TRBJ1-1 NA NA TRBV29-1 TGCAGCGGGGGAGATTGGGGCACTGAAGCTTTCTTT CSGGDWGTEAFF
TRBJ1-2 NA TRBD1 TRBV10-3 TGTGCCATCAGTGCAGGGGGCTATGGCTACACCTTC CAISAGGYGYTF
TRBJ2-7 NA NA TRBV12-3/TRBV12-4 TGTGCCAGCAGTTTGGGGGGCTCCTACGAGCAGTACTTC CASSLGGSYEQYF
TRBJ1-3 NA TRBD1 TRBV6-5 TGTGCCAGCATCGAGGGGGCTTCTGGAAACACCATATATTTT CASIEGASGNTIYF
TRBJ2-5 NA TRBD2 TRBV11-2 TGTGCCAGCAGCCTTAGAGGTGCGGGGGGAGGAGAGACCCAGTACTTC CASSLRGAGGGETQYF
TRBJ2-2 NA TRBD1 TRBV5-1 TGCGCCAGCAGCTTGGGGGACAGGGGAGGTAACACCGGGGAGCTGTTTTTT CASSLGDRGGNTGELFF
TRBJ2-7 NA NA TRBV4-1 TGCGCCAGCAGCCAAGGGGTCGCAGACTACGAGCAGTACTTC CASSQGVADYEQYF
TRBJ1-1 once TRBD1 TRBV10-3 TGTGCCATCAGAGGTGGACAGGGGGGTGGGAACACTGAAGCTTTCTTT CAIRGGQGGGNTEAFF
TRBJ2-7 NA NA TRBV6-1 TGTGCCAGCAGTGAACCACAAGCCTCCTACGAGCAGTACTTC CASSEPQASYEQYF
TRBJ1-6 NA TRBD1 TRBV7-9 TGTGCCAGCAGCCCGAGGGCAGGGGGCTATTCACCCCTCCACTTT CASSPRAGGYSPLHF
TRBJ2-6 NA NA TRBV19 TGTGCCAGTAGTATGATTGCCTCTGGGGCCAACGTCCTGACTTTC CASSMIASGANVLTF
TRBJ1-6 NA NA TRBV3-1/TRBV3-2 TGTGCCAGCAGCTCGACGGATTATAATTCACCCCTCCACTTT CASSSTDYNSPLHF
TRBJ1-2 few TRBD1 TRBV4-3 TGCGCCAGCGCTCCGGGACAGGGGATTGGCTACACCTTC CASAPGQGIGYTF
TRBJ2-5 NA TRBD2 TRBV13 TGTGCCAGCAGCCCTAGGGTAGCGGGGGGCTCTGAGACCCAGTACTTC CASSPRVAGGSETQYF
TRBJ2-1 NA NA TRBV11-1 TGTGCCAGCAGCTTAGCGGGATACTACAATGAGCAGTTCTTC CASSLAGYYNEQFF
TRBJ1-2 NA TRBD1 TRBV27 TGTGCCAGCAGTACAAGACAGGGGGCGGGGGGCTACACCTTC CASSTRQGAGGYTF
TRBJ2-5 NA NA TRBV18 TGTGCCAGCTCACCGTCAGTGCAAGAGACCCAGTACTTC CASSPSVQETQYF
TRBJ2-5 NA NA TRBV2 TGTGCCAGCAGTGGTTCAGGATTAGGGACCCAGTACTTC CASSGSGLGTQYF
TRBJ1-6 NA TRBD1 TRBV27 TGTGCCAGCAGCTACAGGGGCCCCGATAATTCACCCCTCCACTTT CASSYRGPDNSPLHF
TRBJ2-7 NA TRBD2 TRBV10-1 TGCGCCAGCAGAATAACTAGCGGGAGAGCCTACGAGCAGTACTTC CASRITSGRAYEQYF
TRBJ2-3 NA NA TRBV10-1 TGCGCCAGCAGTGAGTCTCCAAGGGGGGGGGCAGATACGCAGTATTTT CASSESPRGGADTQYF
TRBJ1-4 NA NA TRBV12-3/TRBV12-4 TGTGCCAGCAGTTTAGTCCGAGGAAAACTGTTTTTT CASSLVRGKLFF
TRBJ2-3 NA NA TRBV12-3/TRBV12-4 TGTGCCAGCAGACTGAGATACACAGATACGCAGTATTTT CASRLRYTDTQYF
TRBJ2-5 NA TRBD2 TRBV2 TGTGCCAGCAGTTCGGTTAGCGGGTCCCAGACCCAGTACTTC CASSSVSGSQTQYF
TRBJ1-2 NA TRBD1 TRBV4-3 TGCGCCAGCAGCCAAGATACGCGGACAGGTGGTGGCTACACCTTC CASSQDTRTGGGYTF
TRBJ2-1 NA TRBD2 TRBV19 TGTGCCAGTACCCCTCACAGCGGGAGGGGCTCTTACAATGAGCAGTTCTTC CASTPHSGRGSYNEQFF
TRBJ1-1 NA NA TRBV3-1/TRBV3-2 TGTGCCAGCAGCCAAGATGGAACACCTGGGGCTTTCTTT CASSQDGTPGAFF
TRBJ2-5 NA TRBD1 TRBV5-1 TGCGCCAGCAGAAATGGGACAGGGAGCTTCCAAGAGACCCAGTACTTC CASRNGTGSFQETQYF